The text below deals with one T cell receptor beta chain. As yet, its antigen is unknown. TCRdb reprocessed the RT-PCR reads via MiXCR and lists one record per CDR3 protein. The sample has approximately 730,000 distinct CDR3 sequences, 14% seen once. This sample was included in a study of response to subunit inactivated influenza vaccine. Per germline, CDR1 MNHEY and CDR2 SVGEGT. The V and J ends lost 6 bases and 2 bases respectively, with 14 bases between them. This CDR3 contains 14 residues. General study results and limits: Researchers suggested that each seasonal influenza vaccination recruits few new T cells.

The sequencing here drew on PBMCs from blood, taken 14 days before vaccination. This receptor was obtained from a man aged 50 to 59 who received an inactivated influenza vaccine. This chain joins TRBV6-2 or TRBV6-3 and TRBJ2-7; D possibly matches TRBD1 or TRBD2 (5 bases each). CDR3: CASSRDQGPYEQYF. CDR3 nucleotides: TGTGCCAGCAGCCGGGACCAGGGACCCTACGAGCAGTACTTC.